The next 10 T cell receptor beta chains were all read from a single sample in a study of T cell repertoires in cytomegalovirus infection. The antigens of these receptors remain unknown. TCRdb used MiXCR to reprocess the reads, holding one entry per CDR3 protein. The sample carries some 900,000 distinct CDR3 sequences, roughly 33% recorded once. Sequencing used cultured CD8+ T cells from PBMCs, obtained from culture after CMV antigen stimulation. Source of these receptors: a human donor in good health (CMV status not recorded). Some clones in this sample may be carry-over from other donors' samples.

The chain carries TRBV2 and TRBJ2-2; TRBD2 might be the D (6 bases). Germline V lookup: CDR1 SNHLY, CDR2 FYNNEI. This CDR3 spans 12 amino acids. V was cut by 9 bases and J by 4 bases, with 9 bases left in between. Written as DNA, the CDR3 is TGTGCCAGGGGACTTTTCACCGGGGAGCTGTTTTTT. Its protein is CARGLFTGELFF. The variable domain in full, completed from reference TRBV2 and TRBJ2-2, reads EPEVTQTPSHQVTQMGQEVILRCVPISNHLYFYWYRQILGQKVEFLVSFYNNEISEKSEIFDDQFSVERPDGSNFTLKIRSTKLEDSAMYFCARGLFTGELFFGEGSRLTVL.

There are a few counts of this clonotype. The rearrangement uses TRBV27 and TRBJ1-1; no firm D call. V shed 2 bases and J shed 6 bases, with 13 bases lying between them. CDR3 length: 14 residues. Germline assignment: CDR1 MNHEY and CDR2 SMNVEV (reference sequence). The CDR3, as DNA: TGTGCCAGCAGTTTACGATCGATCGGCTCTGAAGCTTTCTTT. It translates to CASSLRSIGSEAFF.

The sample holds many counts of this clonotype. The chain combines TRBV25-1 with TRBJ2-2; no reliable D call. Germline V gene sequence: CDR1 MGHDK, CDR2 SYGVNS. V was cut by 6 bases and J by 6 bases, with 14 bases left in between. CDR3 size: 14 residues. The CDR3 loop reads CASRTSPHAGELFF. The CDR3 coding sequence is TGTGCCAGCAGGACCAGTCCGCACGCCGGGGAGCTGTTTTTT.

This clonotype was seen many times. The chain has TRBV18 and TRBJ2-1; D possibly corresponds to TRBD2 (6 bases). V lost 3 bases and J lost 9, with 15 bases in between. Germline V gene lookup returns CDR1 KGHSH and CDR2 LQKENI. The length of the CDR3 is 14 residues. In nucleotides, the CDR3 is TGTGCCAGCTCACCGGGACTGTTGTACGGTGAGCAGTTCTTC. It yields the protein CASSPGLLYGEQFF. The full variable domain, with the rest looked up from reference TRBV18 and TRBJ2-1, is NAGVMQNPRHLVRRRGQEARLRCSPMKGHSHVYWYRQLPEEGLKFMVYLQKENIIDESGMPKERFSAEFPKEGPSILRIQQVVRGDSAAYFCASSPGLLYGEQFFGPGTRLTVL.

In DNA form, the CDR3 reads TGTGCCAGCAGTGAATTATGGTACGAGCAGTACTTC. Protein: CASSELWYEQYF. This sequence joins TRBV6-1 and TRBJ2-7; D is unclear. This CDR3 is 12 amino acids long. Germline-derived CDR1 and CDR2 are MNHNS and SASEGT. V shed 2 bases and J shed 4 bases, with 6 bases lying between them.

The V gene is TRBV5-6, the J gene TRBJ1-2; D is unclear. The germline V gene has CDR1 SGHDT and CDR2 YYEEEE. Deletions cut 2 bases from V and 0 bases from J, with 8 bases between. CDR3 length: 14 amino acids. CDR3 sequence reads: CASSFPRSNYGYTF. The DNA for the CDR3 is TGTGCCAGCAGCTTTCCGAGGTCTAACTATGGCTACACCTTC.

The sample holds a few counts of this clonotype. The chain carries TRBV6-5 and TRBJ2-3, with D possibly called TRBD1 or TRBD2 (5 bases each). Trimming removed 2 bases at V and 1 base at J, with 10 bases between. Looked up from germline, CDR1 is MNHEY and CDR2 is SVGAGI. This CDR3 is 15 amino acids long. CDR3 DNA sequence: TGTGCCAGCAGTTACCGGGACCCCGGCACAGATACGCAGTATTTT. Its translation: CASSYRDPGTDTQYF.

This clonotype was counted only a few times. This chain links TRBV27 with TRBJ1-6; possibly TRBD1 for D (5 bases). V lost 5 bases, J lost 9 bases, and 14 bases lay in between. This CDR3 has 14 amino acids. Per the germline V gene, CDR1 is MNHEY and CDR2 is SMNVEV (reference sequence). The CDR3 DNA sequence: TGTGCCAGCAGTATACGGGGGGTAATTTCACCCCTCCACTTT. Its protein product is CASSIRGVISPLHF.

This chain links TRBV5-1 with TRBJ1-2; perhaps TRBD1 as D (5 bases). V was trimmed by 0 bases and J by 8 bases, leaving 20 bases between them. The CDR3 extends over 16 amino acids. Germline V CDR1 and CDR2: SGHRS, YFSETQ. Here the CDR3 reads CASSLAPGKRMGGYTF. The CDR3 DNA reads TGCGCCAGCAGCTTGGCCCCAGGGAAAAGGATGGGCGGCTACACCTTC.

J is TRBJ1-1 and V is TRBV4-1; no clear D. The CDR3 sequence is 15 residues long. The germline V gene has CDR1 MGHRA and CDR2 YSYEKL. With 0 bases removed from V and 6 bases from J, the gap between germline ends came to 14 bases. CDR3 nucleotides: TGCGCCAGCAGCCAAGATCTTGAGAAGATGGCTGAAGCTTTCTTT. Protein product: CASSQDLEKMAEAFF.